This entry lists 20 T cell receptor beta chains sequenced from one sample in a study of blood T cell repertoires in COVID-19 (dated by TCRdb to 2019 to 2021). Libraries were built with the immunoSEQ multiplex PCR assay. TCRdb provides this immuneACCESS table in a form limited to in-frame rearrangements. Some clones are lacking; in checked studies, under half of them reflect an unresolved V gene, and why the rest are absent is not known. The sample table holds 110,000 to 150,000 clones, of which 70% to 90% were seen once. The top ten hold around 6.5% of the sample. Sequencing used PBMCs or T cells enriched from blood (not recorded which). Receptors originate from a woman aged 40-49 years who had recovered from COVID-19.

The chain combines TRBV19 with TRBJ1-6; 10 bases map to TRBD1. Germline V gene sequence: CDR1 LNHDA, CDR2 SQIVND (reference sequence). The CDR3 length is 15 residues. The junction had 2 bases not matched to a gene; V was cut back by 3 bases and J by 6 bases. The CDR3, as DNA: TGTGCCAGTAGTATCCGGGACAGGGGTAATTCACCCCTCCACTTT. It specifies CASSIRDRGNSPLHF.

The chain couples TRBV3-1 (or the pseudogene TRBV3-2) to TRBJ2-1, with 14 nucleotides matching TRBD2. Looked up from germline, CDR1 is LGHDT and CDR2 is YNNKEL (reference sequence). With 1 base clipped from V and 6 bases from J, the junction kept 5 bases outside the gene matches. The CDR3 is made up of 17 amino acids. In DNA form, the CDR3 reads TGTGCCAGCAGCCAAGTGGGACTAGCGGGGGAGGGCAATGAGCAGTTCTTC. Translation: CASSQVGLAGEGNEQFF.

The J gene is TRBJ2-1, the V gene TRBV9, with 9 positions matching TRBD2. Losses at the gene ends were 4 bases for V and 5 bases for J; bases not matched to a gene: 10. Germline loops: CDR1 SGDLS, CDR2 YYNGEE. The CDR3 is 16 residues long. CDR3 loop: CASSPHGGLANNEQFF. The CDR3 DNA follows: TGTGCCAGCAGCCCCCATGGAGGACTAGCGAACAATGAGCAGTTCTTC.

The genes are TRBV19 and TRBJ1-1; 12 bases fit TRBD1. Germline-derived CDR1 and CDR2 are LNHDA and SQIVND (reference sequence). V shed 3 bases and J 8 bases; nucleotides not matched to a gene: 7. CDR3 length: 15 residues. The CDR3 sequence: CASSIRRDRGREAFF. The CDR3 nucleotides are TGTGCCAGTAGTATCAGAAGGGACAGGGGGCGAGAAGCTTTCTTT.

This chain connects TRBV7-6 to TRBJ2-1; 7 nucleotides agree with TRBD2. From germline, CDR1 is SGHVS and CDR2 FNYEAQ. V lost 4 bases and J lost 4; bases outside the gene matches: 13. The CDR3 is 17 amino acids. CDR3 loop: CASSSTIRGERYNEQFF. The CDR3 nucleotides are TGTGCCAGCAGCTCAACCATACGGGGGGAACGATACAATGAGCAGTTCTTC.

This chain links TRBV5-1 with TRBJ1-1, with 8 bases that match TRBD1. This CDR3 comprises 16 residues. V gave up 3 bases and J gave up 3 bases; unmatched junction bases: 10. Germline CDR1 reads SGHRS; CDR2 reads YFSETQ. The CDR3 protein is CASSYRTGILDTEAFF. The CDR3 coding sequence is TGCGCCAGCAGCTATCGGACAGGGATTTTGGACACTGAAGCTTTCTTT.

This clone was counted a single time. This chain joins TRBV28 and TRBJ1-2; 7 positions match TRBD1. The trim removed 6 bases at V and 7 bases at J, leaving 5 bases unmatched. CDR1 and CDR2 from the germline V gene are MDHEN and SYDVKM. The CDR3 contains 12 residues. CDR3 sequence reads: CASRQGGGGYTF. The CDR3 region has the DNA TGTGCCAGCAGACAAGGGGGCGGTGGCTACACCTTC.

The chain combines TRBV5-4 with TRBJ2-7; D might be TRBD2 (6 bases). The germline V and J ends were trimmed by 2 bases and 0 bases, with 9 bases remaining between them. CDR3 length: 14 residues. Germline lookup yields CDR1 SGHNT and CDR2 YYREEE (reference sequence). CDR3 coding DNA: TGTGCCAGCAGCTTAGGCGGGGCCTCCTACGAGCAGTACTTC. It yields the protein CASSLGGASYEQYF.

This clone has just one count. J is TRBJ1-2 and V is TRBV12-3 or TRBV12-4; a weak D match, TRBD1 (6 bases). Trimming removed 9 bases at V and 8 bases at J, with 13 bases between. This CDR3 has 11 amino acids. Here the CDR3 reads CASNRVYGYTF. CDR3 sequence (DNA): TGTGCCAGTAACAGGGTTTACGGCTACACCTTC.

V usage is TRBV19 and J usage is TRBJ2-1; 8 bases fit TRBD2. The V gene's germline CDR1 is LNHDA and CDR2 SQIVND (reference sequence). The junction had 6 bases not matched to a gene; V was cut back by 10 bases and J by 7 bases. The CDR3 loop spans 12 amino acids. CDR3 sequence (DNA): TGTGCCACGGGAGGGGGGGGTAATGAGCAGTTCTTC. This translates into CATGGGGNEQFF.

This clone occurred once. The rearrangement uses TRBV27 and TRBJ1-1; 8 bases agree with TRBD1. Germline assignment: CDR1 MNHEY and CDR2 SMNVEV (reference sequence). There are 14 residues in the CDR3. The V segment lost 6 bases and the J segment 4 bases; nucleotides outside the gene matches: 7. The DNA of the CDR3 is TGTGCCAGCAGGTACAGGGGGGACTCCACTGAAGCTTTCTTT. This translates into CASRYRGDSTEAFF.

The chain has TRBV27 and TRBJ2-3; 12 bases line up with TRBD2. The CDR3 loop spans 16 amino acids. The germline CDR1 and CDR2 sequences are MNHEY and SMNVEV (reference sequence). The V segment lost 2 bases and the J segment 5 bases; nucleotides outside the gene matches: 5. In DNA, the CDR3 is TGTGCCAGCAGTTTAGGGCTAGCGGGAGGGCGAGATACGCAGTATTTT. Its translation: CASSLGLAGGRDTQYF.

The chain combines TRBV18 with TRBJ1-1; the D is unclear. V was trimmed by 7 bases and J by 2 bases, leaving 14 bases between them. Per germline, CDR1 KGHSH and CDR2 LQKENI. This CDR3 spans 14 amino acids. CDR3 residues: CASCPAGANTEAFF. CDR3 nucleotide sequence: TGTGCCAGCTGTCCGGCAGGTGCAAACACTGAAGCTTTCTTT.

About this clone itself: Distinct nucleotide sequences in the sample also encode this CDR3. This chain joins TRBV30 and TRBJ1-5, with D tentatively TRBD1 (6 bases). Germline V lookup: CDR1 GTSNPN, CDR2 SVGIG (reference sequence). This CDR3 has 13 residues. V was pared by 1 base and J by 5 bases, with 9 bases between. CDR3 bases: TGTGCCTGGAGTGAGTCAGGGGATCAGCCCCAGCATTTT. Its protein is CAWSESGDQPQHF.

The V and J genes are TRBV7-9 and TRBJ1-1, with D unresolved. Between the trimmed V and J ends, which lost 1 base and 6 bases, there was a span of 9 bases. Germline loops: CDR1 SEHNR, CDR2 FQNEAQ (reference sequence). The CDR3 is 13 amino acids. CDR3 protein: CASSLVGDPEAFF. CDR3 coding DNA: TGTGCCAGCAGCTTAGTGGGAGACCCTGAAGCTTTCTTT.

V gene TRBV19 combines with J gene TRBJ1-1, with 9 bases lining up with TRBD1. This CDR3 has 13 residues. Germline V gene lookup returns CDR1 LNHDA and CDR2 SQIVND (reference sequence). With 6 bases clipped from V and 5 bases from J, the junction kept 4 bases outside the gene matches. In DNA form, the CDR3 reads TGTGCCAGTAGCTGGACAGGGGAGACTGAAGCTTTCTTT. This translates into CASSWTGETEAFF.

The chain employs TRBV18 and TRBJ1-1; unclear D gene. Trimming cost V 8 bases and J 5 bases, with 9 bases left between them. The CDR3 runs 11 residues. Germline CDR1 KGHSH, CDR2 LQKENI. The CDR3 DNA is TGTGCCAGCATGAGGGAGACTGAAGCTTTCTTT. This codes for CASMRETEAFF.

The chain is built from TRBV11-3 and TRBJ1-3, with a possible D match to TRBD1 (6 bases). Germline CDR1 reads SGHNT; CDR2 reads YENEEA. CDR3 size: 15 residues. V was shortened by 5 bases and J by 0 bases, with 11 bases between the two germline ends. The CDR3 reads CASSPGAGSGNTIYF. The CDR3 DNA is TGTGCCAGCAGCCCAGGGGCGGGCTCTGGAAACACCATATATTTT.

This chain joins TRBV19 and TRBJ2-4, with 7 bases matching TRBD2. The CDR3 sequence is 14 residues long. The V gene end was trimmed by 5 bases and the J gene end by 6 bases; junction bases not matched to a gene: 7. Looked up from germline, CDR1 is LNHDA and CDR2 is SQIVND (reference sequence). The CDR3 spells CASSGGGGGNIQYF. CDR3 nucleotide sequence: TGTGCCAGTAGTGGTGGCGGGGGAGGAAACATTCAGTACTTC.

The chain uses TRBV5-5 and TRBJ1-4; D is perhaps TRBD1 (6 bases). Trimming cost V 6 bases and J 4 bases, with 19 bases left between them. The germline V gene has CDR1 SGHKS and CDR2 YYEKEE (reference sequence). The CDR3 contains 16 residues. CDR3 loop: CASTLTGGQNNEKLFF. In DNA, the CDR3 is TGTGCCAGCACCCTAACCGGTGGACAGAATAATGAAAAACTGTTTTTT. The variable domain in full, with the rest retrieved from reference TRBV5-5 and TRBJ1-4, is DAGVTQSPTHLIKTRGQQVTLRCSPISGHKSVSWYQQVLGQGPQFIFQYYEKEERGRGNFPDRFSARQFPNYSSELNVNALLLGDSALYLCASTLTGGQNNEKLFFGSGTQLSVL.